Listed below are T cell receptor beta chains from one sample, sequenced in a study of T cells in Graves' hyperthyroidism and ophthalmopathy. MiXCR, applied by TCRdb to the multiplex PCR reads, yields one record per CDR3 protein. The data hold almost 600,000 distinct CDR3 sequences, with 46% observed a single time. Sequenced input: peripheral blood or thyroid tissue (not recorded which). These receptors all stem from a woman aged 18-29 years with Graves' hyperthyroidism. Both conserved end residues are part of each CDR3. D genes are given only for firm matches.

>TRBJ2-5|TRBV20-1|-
CSGRRGAETQYF
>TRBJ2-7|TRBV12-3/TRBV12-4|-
CASSPGAELEQYF
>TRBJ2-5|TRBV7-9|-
CASSLGQGTGMPQYF
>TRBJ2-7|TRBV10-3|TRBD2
CAISFLIAGDKASYEQYF
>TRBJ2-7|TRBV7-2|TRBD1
CASKEDRGSYEQYF
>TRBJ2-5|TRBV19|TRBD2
CASSMLADHQETQYF
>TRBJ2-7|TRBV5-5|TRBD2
CACSFGTPRGGRYEQYF
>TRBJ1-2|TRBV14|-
CASSKRGDQDGYTF
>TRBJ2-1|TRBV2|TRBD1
CASRAGTGGNEQFF
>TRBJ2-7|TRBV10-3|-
CAVSTSPGGEQYF
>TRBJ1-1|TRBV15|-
CATSRPQGRRNTEAFF
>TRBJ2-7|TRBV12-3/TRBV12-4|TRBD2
CTSSLSTGLAGGRSYEQYF
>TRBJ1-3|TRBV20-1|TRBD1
CSARQGDWGNTIYF
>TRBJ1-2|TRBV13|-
CASSPGTGFYGYTF
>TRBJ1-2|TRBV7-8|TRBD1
CASSLALWDRTYGYTF
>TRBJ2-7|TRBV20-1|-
CSARDPEPTGFTYEQYF
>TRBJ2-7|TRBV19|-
CASSTGPSTLHYEQYF
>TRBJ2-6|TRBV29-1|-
CSAEFIRGTGANVLTF
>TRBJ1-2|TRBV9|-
CASSVVVGRWLDTF
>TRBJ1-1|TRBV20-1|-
CSATEPRTAEAFF
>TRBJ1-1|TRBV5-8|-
CASSQQIMVVTEAFF
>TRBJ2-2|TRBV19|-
CASSATGYTGELFF
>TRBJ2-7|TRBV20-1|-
CSKLTGKGKTYEQYF
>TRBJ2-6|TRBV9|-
CASSVDRAVSATGANVLTF
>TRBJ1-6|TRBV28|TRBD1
CASSGGQGNNSPLHF
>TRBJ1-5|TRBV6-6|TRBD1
CASSADRGLDQPQHF
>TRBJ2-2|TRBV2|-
CASSRKGNRELFF
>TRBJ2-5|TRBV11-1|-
CASSRLTNQETQYF
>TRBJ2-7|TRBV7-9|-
CASSLPRQGTLNEQYF
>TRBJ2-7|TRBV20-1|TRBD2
CSALTSLITYEQYF
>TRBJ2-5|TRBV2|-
CASRAPAETQYF
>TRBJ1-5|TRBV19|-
CASSRFSSNQPQHF
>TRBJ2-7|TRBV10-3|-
CAICASSWEVHRDRGYEQYF
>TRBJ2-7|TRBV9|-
CASSVGQTSYEQYF
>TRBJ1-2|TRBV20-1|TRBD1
CSAREGQGAGGYTF
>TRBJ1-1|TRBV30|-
CAWYGRMNTEAFF
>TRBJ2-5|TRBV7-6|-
CASSLPQRGTQYF
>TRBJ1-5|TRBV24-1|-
CATSEPGEWSQHF
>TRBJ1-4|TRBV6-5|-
CASSLEGQTNEKLFF
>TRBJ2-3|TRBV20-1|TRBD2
CSARDKSGRGTDTQYF
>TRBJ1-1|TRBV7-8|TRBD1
CASSLGTGTANTEAFF
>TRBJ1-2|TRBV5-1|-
CASSIGQARYGYTF
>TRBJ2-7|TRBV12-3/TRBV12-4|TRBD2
CASSQGTSGNPYEQYF
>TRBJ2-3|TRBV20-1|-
CSARGHFTDTQYF
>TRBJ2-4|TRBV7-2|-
CASSLDTLPGNIQYF
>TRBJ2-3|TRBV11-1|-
CASSFPGGIWEYF
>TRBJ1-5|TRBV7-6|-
CASSFGTVYDQPQHF
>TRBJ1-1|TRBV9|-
CASSVGRGQGTEAFF
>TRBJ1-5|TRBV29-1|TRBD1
CSARQGYVQPQHF
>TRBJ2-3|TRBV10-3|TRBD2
CAISESLAGAGDTQYF
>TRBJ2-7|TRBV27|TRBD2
CASSFVAGGGEQYF
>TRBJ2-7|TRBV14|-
CASKAVSYEQYF
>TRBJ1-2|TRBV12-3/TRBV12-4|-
CASTSAWGVGYGYTF
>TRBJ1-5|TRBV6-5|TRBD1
CASSYRQGPQPQHF
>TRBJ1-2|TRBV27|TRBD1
CASTSWTGINYGYTF
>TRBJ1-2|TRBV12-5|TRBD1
CASGGQGVYYGYTF
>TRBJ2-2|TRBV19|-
CASRKSTGELFF
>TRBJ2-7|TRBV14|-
CASSQGQGGLRSYEQYF
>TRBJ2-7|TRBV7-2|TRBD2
CASLAGATNEQYF